This entry describes one T cell receptor (beta chain). Its antigen is currently unknown. These data are taken from a study of cytomegalovirus exposure and HLA in healthy donors. Study-wide points: High sensitivity and specificity were reportedly achieved when the classifier diagnosed cytomegalovirus status. In a later analysis, V- and J-gene trimming of beta chains associated with a DCLRE1C missense variant, replicated independently. In a later analysis, an Asian-associated ancestry cluster reportedly showed fewer N-insertions than the approximately 700-donor mean.

Use of 60 Vbeta and 13 Jbeta primers characterized the PCR. Data came from immunoSEQ multiplex PCR; TCRdb stores just in-frame clones and leaves some out. The table shows some 110,000 clones, with roughly 81% occurring only once. Regarding donors, all were healthy bone marrow donors. CDR3 length equals 16 residues. V lost 1 base and J lost 5, with 17 bases in between. CDR1 and CDR2 from the germline V gene are MGHRA and YSYEKL. The chain employs TRBV4-1 and TRBJ2-5, with a tentative D call TRBD1 (6 bases). The specimen sequenced was PBMCs. This clonotype was obtained from a woman in her 30s in good health and CMV-seronegative. The CDR3 nucleotides are TGCGCCAGCAGCCAAGCGACAGGTATGGGGGTCGAGACCCAGTACTTC. This translates into CASSQATGMGVETQYF.